This T cell receptor (beta chain) was retrieved from a study of cytomegalovirus exposure and HLA in healthy donors. Study at large: Prior work identified 95 million to 120 million unique TCR beta sequences in some 200 million T cells. The study, taken as a whole, reports: Per published reports, the classifier diagnosed cytomegalovirus status with high specificity and sensitivity. The sole available immune exposure information was CMV serostatus.

Primers included in the PCR were 60 Vbeta and 13 Jbeta primers. The method was immunoSEQ multiplex PCR; TCRdb's version includes in-frame clones alone and lacks a portion of them. This repertoire shows 85,000 to 95,000 clones, roughly 72% found once; its top ten account for approximately 5.6%. The table lists this clone with a few counts. Its specificity is unknown. This CDR3 is also generated by other DNA sequences in the sample. V was clipped by 0 bases and J by 7 bases, with 5 bases between them. CDR3 length equals 13 residues. The germline gives CDR1 SGHRS, CDR2 YFSETQ. This sequence was found in a man younger than 45 in good health and CMV-seropositive. The V gene is TRBV5-1, the J gene TRBJ1-6; possible D gene TRBD1, 5 bases. Sequenced: PBMCs. The CDR3 spells CASSLDRNSPLHF. CDR3 nucleotides: TGCGCCAGCAGCTTGGACAGGAATTCACCCCTCCACTTT.